These 5 T cell receptor beta chains share one sample of origin, sequenced in a study of metastatic and nonmetastatic thyroid tumors (dated by TCRdb to 2018 to 2021). No treatment had been received by any patient before thyroid surgery. Libraries were made using PCR. The sequencing machine was an Illumina HiSeq 4000. TCRdb ran its own pipeline on the public reads, namely fastp trimming at Q25 and MiXCR clone calling, and kept in-frame beta chains. The sample table lists 8,000 to 10,000 clones, about 14% of them with a count of one. Around 6% of the sample is held by the ten biggest clonotypes. Sequenced sample: blood. The receptors originated from a female donor with papillary thyroid cancer or a benign thyroid nodule (not recorded which). Some clones in this sample may be carry-over from other donors' samples.

By proportion, this clone is medium-sized. In nucleotides, the CDR3 is TGTGCCAGCAGTTTATTAGGCGGTTCAAGGGTGTTCTTC. Its translation is CASSLLGGSRVFF. This rearrangement joins TRBV27 to TRBJ2-1; D is unclear. This CDR3 region has 13 residues. Germline V CDR1 and CDR2: MNHEY, SMNVEV (reference sequence). Trimming took 1 base from V and 15 from J, leaving 16 bases between them.

About this clone itself: Because it lacks the conserved phenylalanine or tryptophan at the end, this CDR3 is likely a read error. The genes are TRBV4-1 and TRBJ2-7; tentative D call: TRBD2 (6 bases). This CDR3 has 16 amino acids. Trimming removed 0 bases from V and 1 base from J, with 13 bases in between. Per germline, CDR1 MGHRA and CDR2 YSYEKL. DNA for the CDR3: TGCGCCAGCAGCCAAGATCGGGACTTCTCTTCCTACGAGCAGTACTTA. This translates into CASSQDRDFSSYEQYL.

In this sample, this clone turned up many times. The V call is TRBV6-1, the J call TRBJ2-2, with unresolved D. This CDR3 comprises 15 residues. Trimming pared 8 bases from V and 3 bases from J, leaving 16 bases between. The germline gives CDR1 MNHNS, CDR2 SASEGT. Written as DNA, the CDR3 is TGTGCCAGCGGCCCTGAAGCAGGATACACCGGGGAGCTGTTTTTT. As protein: CASGPEAGYTGELFF.

In its sample, this clone is medium-sized. CDR3: CSARGFGGDNEQFF. For the CDR3, the DNA is TGCAGTGCTAGAGGGTTTGGAGGGGACAATGAGCAGTTCTTC. The rearrangement joins TRBV20-1 to TRBJ2-1, with D perhaps TRBD2 (6 bases). The V and J ends lost 1 base and 5 bases respectively, with 12 bases between them. Germline V gives CDR1 DFQATT, CDR2 SNEGSKA (reference sequence). The CDR3 contains 14 residues.

The J gene is TRBJ1-1, the V gene TRBV6-1, with D maybe TRBD1 (5 bases). Trimming took off 4 bases at V and 0 bases at J, with 12 bases between the two ends. Germline V CDR1 and CDR2: MNHNS, SASEGT. This CDR3 spans 15 amino acids. CDR3 DNA: TGTGCCAGCAGTGGTATAGGACAATTGAACACTGAAGCTTTCTTT. Its translation: CASSGIGQLNTEAFF.